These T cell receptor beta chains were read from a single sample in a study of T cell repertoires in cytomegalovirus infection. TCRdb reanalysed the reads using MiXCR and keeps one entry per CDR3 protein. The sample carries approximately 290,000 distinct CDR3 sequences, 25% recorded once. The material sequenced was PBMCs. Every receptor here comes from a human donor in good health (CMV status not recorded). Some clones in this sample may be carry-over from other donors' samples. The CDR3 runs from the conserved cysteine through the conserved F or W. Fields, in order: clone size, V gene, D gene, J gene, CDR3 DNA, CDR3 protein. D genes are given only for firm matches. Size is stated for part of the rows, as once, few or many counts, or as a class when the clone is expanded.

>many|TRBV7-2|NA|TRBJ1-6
TGTGCCAGCAGAGGGTTACAGGGTGATTCACCCCTCCACTTT
CASRGLQGDSPLHF
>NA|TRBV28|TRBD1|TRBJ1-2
TGTGCCAGCAGCTCTACTGGACAGGGGAGTTATGGCTACACCTTC
CASSSTGQGSYGYTF
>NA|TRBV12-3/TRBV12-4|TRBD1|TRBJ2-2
TGTGCCAGCAGTCCCCGGACAGGGGGGAACACCGGGGAGCTGTTTTTT
CASSPRTGGNTGELFF
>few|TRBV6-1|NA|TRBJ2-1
TGTGCCAGCAGTGACTCCCTCCATGAGCAGTTCTTC
CASSDSLHEQFF
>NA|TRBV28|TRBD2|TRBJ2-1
TGTGCCAGCAACGTGGGACTAGTGAATGAGCAGTTCTTC
CASNVGLVNEQFF
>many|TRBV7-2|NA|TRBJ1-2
TGTGCCAGCAGCTTTATGATTTTTGAGGACTATGGCTACACCTTC
CASSFMIFEDYGYTF
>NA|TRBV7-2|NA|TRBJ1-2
TGTGCCAGCAGCGCCGAGGGGGGGGCCGTTGGCTACACCTTC
CASSAEGGAVGYTF
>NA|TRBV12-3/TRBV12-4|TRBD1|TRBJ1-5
TGTGCCAGCGTCCCGGGACAGGGTCTTCCGGATCAGCCCCAGCATTTT
CASVPGQGLPDQPQHF
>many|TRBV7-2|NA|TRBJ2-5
TGTGCCAGCAGCTTAGCGGGAGTCATTGGGGAGACCCAGTACTTC
CASSLAGVIGETQYF
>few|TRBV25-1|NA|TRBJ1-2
TGTGCCAGCAGTGTGGGGTCGCGGTTTTCAGGCTACACCTTC
CASSVGSRFSGYTF
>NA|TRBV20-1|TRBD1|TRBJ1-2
TGCAGCCGTGGCAGGGGGAACTATGGCTACACCTTC
CSRGRGNYGYTF
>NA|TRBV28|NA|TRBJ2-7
TGTGCCAGCAGTTTATCTGGGAAGGAGCAGTACTTC
CASSLSGKEQYF
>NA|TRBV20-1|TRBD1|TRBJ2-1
TGCAGTGCCTCCCCGGACAGGGTGGCTAACAATGAGCAGTTCTTC
CSASPDRVANNEQFF
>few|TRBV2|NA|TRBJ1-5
TGTGCCAGCAGTGACCGGGGAGATCAGCCCCAGCATTTT
CASSDRGDQPQHF
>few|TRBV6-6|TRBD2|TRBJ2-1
TGTGCCAGCAGTTACCTAGCGGGAGTCAACAATGAGCAGTTCTTC
CASSYLAGVNNEQFF
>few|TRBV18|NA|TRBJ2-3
TGTGCCAGCTCACCTGGGGGGCGCACAGATACGCAGTATTTT
CASSPGGRTDTQYF
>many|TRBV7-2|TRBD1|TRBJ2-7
TGTGCCAGCAGATCACAGGGGTACGAGCAGTACTTC
CASRSQGYEQYF
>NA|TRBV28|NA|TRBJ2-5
TGTGCCAGCAGTTCGGGACAAACCCAGTACTTC
CASSSGQTQYF